The source of this T cell receptor (beta chain) is a study of blood T cell repertoires in COVID-19. Per the original data handling: Reference gene primer amplification in the assay estimated nucleated cell counts. Profiled with immunoSEQ multiplex PCR; TCRdb holds only in-frame clones, not every one. D and trimming come from the DNA, and the V and J calls and clone size come from that table. This table holds around 100,000 clones, less than 95% found once. The CDR3 covers 14 residues. Per the germline V gene, CDR1 is SNHLY and CDR2 is FYNNEI. Sequenced sample: peripheral blood. The TCR was taken from a man aged 45 to 65 with acute or convalescent COVID-19. The chain links TRBV2 to TRBJ1-5, with unresolved D. Written as DNA, the CDR3 is TGTGCAACCAGGTCGGGAGGGAGCAATCAGCCCCAGCATTTT. Its protein is CATRSGGSNQPQHF.